These T cell receptor beta chains were read from a single sample in a study of cytomegalovirus exposure and HLA in healthy donors. Generated by immunoSEQ multiplex PCR, the TCRdb table keeps only in-frame clones and is missing some. Of around 250,000 clones in the sample, about 86% were seen once. The material sequenced was PBMCs. These receptors originate from a woman in her fifties or sixties in good health and CMV-seropositive. Each CDR3 is given with its conserved first and last residue. The D gene is left open where the match is weak. Size is omitted from some rows. Given values are once, few, many or a class for expanded clones.

d_call | clone_size | j_call | v_call | cdr3_nt | cdr3_aa
. | . | TRBJ2-7 | TRBV7-2 | TGTGCCAGCAGCTACCCCCCAGGGATCGGCGAGCAGTACTTC | CASSYPPGIGEQYF
. | . | TRBJ1-2 | TRBV13 | TGTGCCAGCAGCGCCAGACAGGTATTCTATGGCTACACCTTC | CASSARQVFYGYTF
TRBD2 | . | TRBJ2-7 | TRBV19 | TGTGCCAGTAGTACCGCTTGGACTAGCGGGAGATGGGCCTACGAGCAGTACTTC | CASSTAWTSGRWAYEQYF
TRBD2 | . | TRBJ2-1 | TRBV10-3 | TGTGCCATCACAACTAGCGGGAGGGCTGAGCAGTTCTTC | CAITTSGRAEQFF
TRBD1 | . | TRBJ1-3 | TRBV9 | TGTGCCAGCAGCGCTTCCGGGACAGTGGGAAACACCATATATTTT | CASSASGTVGNTIYF
TRBD1 | few | TRBJ1-5 | TRBV4-2 | TGTGCCAGCAGCCCCAACCCCGACAGGGGCCCTGCTCAGCCCCAGCATTTT | CASSPNPDRGPAQPQHF
. | . | TRBJ1-1 | TRBV10-3 | TGTGCCATCGGCTCTCCCGGGTGGATGACTGAAGCTTTCTTT | CAIGSPGWMTEAFF
TRBD2 | . | TRBJ2-2 | TRBV25-1 | TGTGCCAGCAGTGAATTCGCGGGAGGGCCTAGCGCCGGGGAGCTGTTTTTT | CASSEFAGGPSAGELFF
. | few | TRBJ2-1 | TRBV28 | TGTGCCAGCAGTTTAGTAGCCGGGAACAATGAGCAGTTCTTC | CASSLVAGNNEQFF
. | . | TRBJ1-2 | TRBV5-1 | TGCGCCAGCAGCACCGCCGACAGTTTTTATGGCTACACCTTC | CASSTADSFYGYTF
TRBD2 | . | TRBJ2-3 | TRBV30 | TGTGCCTGGAGTACCGGGACTAGCGTAACAGATACGCAGTATTTT | CAWSTGTSVTDTQYF
TRBD1 | . | TRBJ1-1 | TRBV29-1 | TGCAGCGCCCAACAGGGGGCTAACACTGAAGCTTTCTTT | CSAQQGANTEAFF
TRBD1 | . | TRBJ2-7 | TRBV4-1 | TGCGCCAGCAGCCAAGAATGGACAGGGGGCTCCTACGAGCAGTACTTC | CASSQEWTGGSYEQYF
. | . | TRBJ2-7 | TRBV15 | TGTGCCACCAGCAGGACCCCAGCAGAGGTAGTCATCTCCTACGAGCAGTACTTC | CATSRTPAEVVISYEQYF
TRBD2 | . | TRBJ2-3 | TRBV5-1 | TGCGCCAGCAGCGCCGGGACTAGCGGTTCCCAGCTGGCAGATACGCAGTATTTT | CASSAGTSGSQLADTQYF
. | . | TRBJ2-7 | TRBV27 | TGTGCCAGCAGTTTTTACCAGGGGAGGGCATACGAGCAGTACTTC | CASSFYQGRAYEQYF
. | . | TRBJ1-5 | TRBV5-1 | TGCGCCAGCAGCTTGGAGGGGGAACTCAATCAGCCCCAGCATTTT | CASSLEGELNQPQHF
TRBD1 | . | TRBJ1-5 | TRBV6-1 | TGTGCCAGCAGTGAAGCGGGGACAGGGGGAAGCAATCAGCCCCAGCATTTT | CASSEAGTGGSNQPQHF
TRBD2 | once | TRBJ2-7 | TRBV9 | TGTGCCAGCAGCCCAAGCGGGAGCACCTACGAGCAGTACTTC | CASSPSGSTYEQYF
TRBD1 | . | TRBJ1-4 | TRBV5-1 | TGCGCCAGCAGCTTCGGACAGGGGAGAGAAAAACTGTTTTTT | CASSFGQGREKLFF
. | . | TRBJ2-7 | TRBV10-1 | TGCGCCCTATCCCCCCCAGTAGCGAGCCCCGTGGGCCCACCGATTGAATGGTACTTC | CALSPPVASPVGPPIEWYF
TRBD2 | once | TRBJ2-7 | TRBV6-5 | TGTGCCAGCAGTTACCCTAGCGGGCCGACCTACGAGCAGTACTTC | CASSYPSGPTYEQYF
TRBD1 | . | TRBJ2-6 | TRBV28 | TGTGCCAGCAGTTCAGACAGGGCCTTACCCTCTGGGGCCAACGTCCTGACTTTC | CASSSDRALPSGANVLTF
. | . | TRBJ1-2 | TRBV5-6 | TGTGCCAGCAGCTTGGGGGAGGGGCTCAACTATGGCTACACCTTC | CASSLGEGLNYGYTF
TRBD2 | . | TRBJ2-5 | TRBV18 | TGTGCCAGCTCACGGACTAGCGGGGAAGAGACCCAGTACTTC | CASSRTSGEETQYF
TRBD1 | . | TRBJ1-3 | TRBV5-1 | TGCGCCAGCAGCGGGGGGACAGGGGCCGGAAACACCATATATTTT | CASSGGTGAGNTIYF
. | once | TRBJ2-1 | TRBV27 | TGTGCCAGCACACCGGGTTTATCCTACAATGAGCAGTTCTTC | CASTPGLSYNEQFF